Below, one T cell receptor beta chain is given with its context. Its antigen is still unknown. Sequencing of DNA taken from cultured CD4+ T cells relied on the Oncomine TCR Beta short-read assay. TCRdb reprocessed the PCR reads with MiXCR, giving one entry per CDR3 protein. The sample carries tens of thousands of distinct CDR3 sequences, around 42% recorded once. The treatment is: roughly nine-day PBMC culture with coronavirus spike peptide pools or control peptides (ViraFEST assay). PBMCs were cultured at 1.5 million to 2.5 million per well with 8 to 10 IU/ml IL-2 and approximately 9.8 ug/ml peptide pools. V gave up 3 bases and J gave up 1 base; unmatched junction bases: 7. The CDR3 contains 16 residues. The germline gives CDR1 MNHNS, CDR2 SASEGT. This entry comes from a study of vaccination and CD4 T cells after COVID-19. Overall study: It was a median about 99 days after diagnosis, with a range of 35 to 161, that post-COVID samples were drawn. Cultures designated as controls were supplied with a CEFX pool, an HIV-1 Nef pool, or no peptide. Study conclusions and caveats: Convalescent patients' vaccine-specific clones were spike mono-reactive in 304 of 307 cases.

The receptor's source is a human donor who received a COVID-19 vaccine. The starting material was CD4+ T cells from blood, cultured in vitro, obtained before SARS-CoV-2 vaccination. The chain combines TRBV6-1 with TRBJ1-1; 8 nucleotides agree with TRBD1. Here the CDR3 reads CASSDVTGGRNTEAFF. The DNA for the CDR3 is TGTGCCAGCAGTGATGTAACAGGGGGTAGGAACACTGAAGCTTTCTTT.